A single sample gave rise to the 25 T cell receptor beta chains below, sequenced in a study of naive and memory T cell subsets. Study-level findings and limits: Especially in CD8 cells, naive repertoires contained a few larger clonotypes, possibly CD45RA-re-expressing memory cells.

Two oligonucleotides, mixed equimolar, formed the beta constant-region primer covering TRBC1 and TRBC2. Ligated cDNA was amplified by four rounds of PCR with nested alpha and beta constant-region primers and SP2. TCRdb re-derived calls from the UMI-ligation and nested PCR reads in MiXCR, one entry per CDR3 protein. The sample lists roughly 99,000 distinct CDR3 sequences; approximately 11% were seen once. Antigens of these TCRs are unknown. Sequencing was carried out using naive CD4+ T cells from blood. The receptor set was obtained from a human donor in good health.

A few counts support this clonotype. The chain recombines TRBV15 with TRBJ1-6; D might be TRBD1 (5 bases). The V gene lost 0 bases and the J gene lost 7 bases, with 13 bases spanning the gap. Germline CDR1 reads LNHNV; CDR2 reads YYDKDF (reference sequence). The CDR3 spans 16 residues. CDR3 amino acids: CATSRDLPGGNSPLHF. The CDR3 DNA sequence: TGTGCCACCAGCAGAGATCTGCCCGGGGGGAATTCACCCCTCCACTTT. Filled out from reference TRBV15 and TRBJ1-6, the complete variable domain reads DAMVIQNPRYQVTQFGKPVTLSCSQTLNHNVMYWYQQKSSQAPKLLFHYYDKDFNNEADTPDNFQSRRPNTSFCFLDIRSPGLGDTAMYLCATSRDLPGGNSPLHFGNGTRLTVT.

This clonotype occurred a few times. The chain uses TRBV2 and TRBJ1-2, with D hard to call. This CDR3 contains 13 residues. Germline CDR1 SNHLY, CDR2 FYNNEI. V gave up 4 bases and J gave up 5 bases, with 11 bases separating them. Here the CDR3 DNA reads TGTGCCAGCAGTGGCACGGTGCCTTATGGCTACACCTTC. It codes for CASSGTVPYGYTF.

The rearrangement uses TRBV23-1 and TRBJ2-7; 10 nucleotides line up with TRBD2. TRBV23-1 is noted as an ORF with a role that remains uncertain. The CDR3 is made up of 14 amino acids. With V trimmed by 4 bases and J by 6 bases, 6 bases remained unmatched. The CDR3 protein is CASSPLAGDLEQYF. The CDR3 nucleotides are TGCGCCAGCAGTCCGCTAGCGGGAGACCTCGAGCAGTACTTC.

This chain joins TRBV7-2 and TRBJ1-5; D is perhaps TRBD1 (6 bases). V shed 1 base and J shed 7 bases, with 20 bases lying between them. Germline V gene data show CDR1 as SGHTA and CDR2 as FQGNSA. The CDR3 runs 17 residues. CDR3: CASSLEPQGRPGQPQHF. Written as DNA, the CDR3 is TGTGCCAGCAGCTTAGAACCTCAGGGGCGGCCGGGGCAGCCCCAGCATTTT.

In its sample, this clonotype was seen a few times. The gene calls are TRBV4-3 and TRBJ1-4; D possibly corresponds to TRBD1 (6 bases). V gave up 2 bases and J gave up 0 bases, with 16 bases separating them. Germline-derived CDR1 and CDR2 are LGHNA and YSLEER. The CDR3 length is 18 residues. This chain's CDR3 is CASSQSPGASATNEKLFF. DNA for the CDR3: TGCGCCAGCAGCCAATCCCCGGGGGCGTCTGCAACTAATGAAAAACTGTTTTTT.

This clonotype was seen a handful of times. This CDR3 is CASSVGRESYGYTF. Written as DNA, the CDR3 is TGTGCCAGCAGTGTCGGCAGGGAAAGCTATGGCTACACCTTC. The V gene is TRBV2, the J gene TRBJ1-2; a possible D gene is TRBD1 (5 bases). The ends were cut back, 4 bases at V and 4 bases at J, with 13 bases in the middle. CDR3 length equals 14 residues. Germline V gene lookup returns CDR1 SNHLY and CDR2 FYNNEI.

This clonotype was counted only a few times. This chain joins TRBV2 and TRBJ1-2; D unresolved. Deletions cut 8 bases from V and 2 bases from J, with 12 bases between. Germline assignment: CDR1 SNHLY and CDR2 FYNNEI. The CDR3 has 13 residues. This chain's CDR3 is CASAKSENYGYTF. The CDR3 region has the DNA TGTGCCAGCGCCAAATCAGAAAACTATGGCTACACCTTC.

The V call is TRBV20-1, the J call TRBJ1-5; tentatively, D is TRBD1 (5 bases). This CDR3 is 13 amino acids long. Trimming took 6 bases from V and 9 from J, leaving 18 bases between them. Looked up from germline, CDR1 is DFQATT and CDR2 is SNEGSKA (reference sequence). The CDR3 sequence: CSALRGKVGPQHF. The DNA of the CDR3 is TGCAGTGCCTTGCGGGGGAAAGTCGGGCCCCAGCATTTT.

The J gene is TRBJ2-4, the V gene TRBV6-4; 7 bases line up with TRBD2. Trimming removed 0 bases from V and 0 bases from J; junction bases left unmatched: 14. The CDR3 length is 20 residues. CDR1 is MRHNA, CDR2 SNTAGT, per germline. This CDR3 is CASSDSPREREGIAKNIQYF. The CDR3 DNA reads as TGTGCCAGCAGTGACTCTCCGCGGGAGCGAGAGGGGATAGCCAAAAACATTCAGTACTTC.

The chain has TRBV4-3 and TRBJ1-1; 8 bases match TRBD1. The J segment lost 0 bases and the V segment lost 2 bases, leaving 8 bases of the junction unmatched. The CDR3 spans 17 residues. Germline CDR1 reads LGHNA; CDR2 reads YSLEER. CDR3: CASSQWGPDRVNTEAFF. The CDR3 DNA is TGCGCCAGCAGCCAATGGGGGCCGGACAGGGTGAACACTGAAGCTTTCTTT.

The V call is TRBV7-2, the J call TRBJ1-1; D unclear. Trimming took 0 bases from V and 6 from J, leaving 14 bases between them. The CDR3 is made up of 15 amino acids. CDR1 is SGHTA, CDR2 FQGNSA, per germline. Here the CDR3 DNA reads TGTGCCAGCAGCTTAGCGGTATCGGTTTTGGCTGAAGCTTTCTTT. It translates to CASSLAVSVLAEAFF.

This clonotype was detected many times. This rearrangement joins TRBV14 to TRBJ2-3; TRBD1 is a possible D gene (6 bases). Germline CDR1 SGHDN, CDR2 FVKESK. The CDR3 sequence is 17 residues long. Trimming cost V 3 bases and J 0 bases, with 16 bases left between them. CDR3 sequence: CASSHIRTVPSTDTQYF. The CDR3 DNA reads as TGTGCCAGCAGCCATATTAGGACAGTGCCTAGCACAGATACGCAGTATTTT.

The V and J genes are TRBV3-1 and TRBJ2-6; TRBD1 agrees at 7 bases. CDR1 and CDR2 (germline): LGHDT, YNNKEL (reference sequence). This CDR3 has 17 residues. V lost 1 base and J lost 0; bases outside the gene matches: 3. CDR3 region: CASSQGQGISGANVLTF. As DNA, the CDR3 is TGTGCCAGCAGCCAAGGACAGGGAATCTCTGGGGCCAACGTCCTGACTTTC.

This clonotype was recorded many times. The J gene is TRBJ2-3, the V gene TRBV20-1, with 11 positions matching TRBD2. The CDR3 extends over 17 amino acids. After removal of 3 bases from V and 3 bases from J, the junction contained 11 bases not matched to a gene. Germline CDR1 DFQATT, CDR2 SNEGSKA (reference sequence). CDR3 sequence (DNA): TGCAGTGCTAGGGCCCCCCTAGCGGGAGGAGAAACAGATACGCAGTATTTT. Protein: CSARAPLAGGETDTQYF.

Many counts were recorded for this clonotype. V gene TRBV5-6 combines with J gene TRBJ2-3, with D unclear. From germline, CDR1 is SGHDT and CDR2 YYEEEE. Deletions cut 5 bases from V and 1 base from J, with 8 bases between. This CDR3 has 13 residues. CDR3 protein: CASRMAGTDTQYF. As DNA, the CDR3 is TGTGCCAGCAGAATGGCCGGCACAGATACGCAGTATTTT.

The chain is built from TRBV7-2 and TRBJ1-5, with 9 bases matching TRBD1. Germline V CDR1 and CDR2: SGHTA, FQGNSA. The CDR3 covers 17 residues. V trimming: 5 bases; J trimming: 6 bases; junction bases outside the gene matches: 14. The CDR3 bases are TGTGCCAGCAGCATAACCAGCGGGACAGGGACAGGTCAGCCCCAGCATTTT. Translation gives CASSITSGTGTGQPQHF.

The chain joins TRBV12-3 or TRBV12-4 to TRBJ1-5; D gene uncertain. V dropped 1 base and J dropped 5 bases, with 9 bases sitting between them. The CDR3 has 14 residues. CDR3 residues: CASSLEAAYQPQHF. In DNA, the CDR3 is TGTGCCAGCAGTTTAGAGGCAGCCTATCAGCCCCAGCATTTT.

This chain links TRBV20-1 with TRBJ2-5; D gene uncertain. This CDR3 region has 13 residues. Germline CDR1 and CDR2: DFQATT and SNEGSKA (reference sequence). The ends were cut back, 0 bases at V and 5 bases at J, with 10 bases in the middle. The CDR3 is CSARDRLRETQYF. The CDR3 DNA is TGCAGTGCTAGAGATCGACTTCGGGAGACCCAGTACTTC.

V is TRBV6-2 or TRBV6-3 and J is TRBJ2-1, with TRBD1 matching 7 bases. The germline V gene has CDR1 MNHEY and CDR2 SVGEGT. The CDR3 is 13 amino acids. Germline trimming cut 4 bases from V and 10 bases from J; bases unmatched to any gene: 7. This CDR3 is CASSSSDRAEQFF. The CDR3, as DNA: TGTGCCAGCAGTTCCTCAGACAGGGCGGAGCAGTTCTTC.

This clonotype has just one count. V gene TRBV10-3 combines with J gene TRBJ1-5; a weak D match, TRBD1 (6 bases). Germline V gene lookup returns CDR1 ENHRY and CDR2 SYGVKD. Between the trimmed V and J ends, which lost 4 bases and 7 bases, there was a span of 11 bases. This CDR3 has 13 residues. CDR3 DNA: TGTGCCATCAGTGGAACAGGGCTACAGCCCCAGCATTTT. Translating gives CAISGTGLQPQHF.

This clonotype was detected only a few times. The rearrangement links TRBV9 to TRBJ2-3; D may match TRBD1 or TRBD2 (6 bases each). CDR3 length equals 18 residues. The V end was cut by 0 bases, the J end by 5 bases, with 22 bases between. The germline CDR1 and CDR2 sequences are SGDLS and YYNGEE. The CDR3 here is CASSVGGGGGGWRDTQYF. In nucleotides, the CDR3 is TGTGCCAGCAGCGTAGGAGGAGGCGGAGGGGGGTGGAGAGATACGCAGTATTTT.

This sequence joins TRBV25-1 and TRBJ2-7; tentative D call: TRBD2 (6 bases). Germline V CDR1 and CDR2: MGHDK, SYGVNS. CDR3 length: 14 residues. V was clipped by 6 bases and J by 7 bases, with 19 bases between them. This CDR3 is CASRGAGATREQYF. In nucleotides, the CDR3 is TGTGCCAGCAGAGGTGCCGGGGCGACTAGGGAGCAGTACTTC.

The V gene is TRBV12-5, the J gene TRBJ2-1, with 7 bases lining up with TRBD2. The CDR3 has 16 residues. Germline values: CDR1 LGHNT, CDR2 FRNRAP. The V segment lost 6 bases and the J segment 2 bases; nucleotides outside the gene matches: 10. The CDR3 DNA follows: TGTGCTAGTGGCCGCCTCTCTAGCGGAGCCTACAATGAGCAGTTCTTC. This codes for CASGRLSSGAYNEQFF.

This clonotype was detected only a few times. The chain combines TRBV5-1 with TRBJ2-3; D not resolved. This CDR3 has 14 residues. The V end lost 4 bases, the J end lost 1 base, and 10 bases lay between the germline ends. Germline values: CDR1 SGHRS, CDR2 YFSETQ. CDR3 residues: CASSSSSGTDTQYF. The CDR3 DNA is TGCGCCAGCAGCAGTAGTTCTGGCACAGATACGCAGTATTTT.

This clonotype has only a few counts. The junction departs from germline at one end; a sequencing error may be responsible. V and J are TRBV6-2 or TRBV6-3 and TRBJ2-5; D unresolved. The CDR3 runs to 13 residues. From germline, CDR1 is MNHEY and CDR2 SVGEGT. The DNA for the CDR3 is TGTGCCAGCACCTCGACCCCGTCGAAGACCCAGCACTTC. Amino acids: CASTSTPSKTQHF.